Each of the 5 T cell receptor beta chains below was sequenced from the same sample in a study of CD8 T cells in ankylosing spondylitis (dated by TCRdb to the late 2010s). Library construction relied on 5' RACE. Sequencing used an Illumina HiSeq 2500. TCRdb trimmed public reads at Q25 via fastp, called clones via MiXCR and kept in-frame beta chains. Identical CDR3 protein sequences are pooled into one entry, listed with their most common genes and DNA. This sample comprises 250,000 to 400,000 distinct CDR3 sequences, 11% of them detected only once. The ten most abundant clones make up roughly 9% of the sample. Sequenced: blood, either unsorted or a sorted T cell fraction (not recorded which). The source of these receptors is a female donor with ankylosing spondylitis or in good health (not recorded which).

V and J are TRBV7-2 and TRBJ1-6; 7 bases are shared with TRBD1. Germline CDR1 SGHTA, CDR2 FQGNSA. V lost 7 bases and J lost 6; bases outside the gene matches: 3. The CDR3 has 13 residues. CDR3 protein: CASIGQANSPLHF. The DNA for the CDR3 is TGTGCCAGCATCGGACAGGCTAATTCACCCCTCCACTTT.

This clonotype was picked up many times. The rearrangement links TRBV20-1 to TRBJ2-3; D is ambiguous. Germline CDR1 and CDR2: DFQATT and SNEGSKA (reference sequence). The CDR3 length is 11 residues. The CDR3 DNA reads as TGCACGGGTACTGGAACAGATACGCAGTATTTT. Its protein product is CTGTGTDTQYF.

This clonotype was observed a handful of times. The chain employs TRBV20-1 and TRBJ1-3, with D possibly matching TRBD1 (6 bases). V lost 1 base to trimming and J lost 1 base, with 14 bases between them. The CDR3 consists of 16 residues. CDR1 is DFQATT and CDR2 is SNEGSKA in the germline V gene (reference sequence). CDR3 nucleotide sequence: TGCAGTGCTAGAGGAGGGGGACCGACGTCTGGAAACACCATATATTTT. Its protein product is CSARGGGPTSGNTIYF.

This chain connects TRBV7-2 to TRBJ2-5, with TRBD2 identical over 13 bases. Per germline, CDR1 SGHTA and CDR2 FQGNSA. The J segment lost 4 bases and the V segment lost 4 bases, leaving 6 bases of the junction unmatched. The CDR3 is 16 residues long. In nucleotides, the CDR3 is TGTGCCAGCAGCTCGGGACTAGCGGGACTCTTAGAGACCCAGTACTTC. This gives the protein CASSSGLAGLLETQYF.

The chain couples TRBV20-1 to TRBJ2-1, with D perhaps assigned TRBD1 or TRBD2 (5 bases each). V shed 7 bases and J shed 4 bases, with 20 bases lying between them. The length of the CDR3 is 15 residues. Germline V gene data show CDR1 as DFQATT and CDR2 as SNEGSKA (reference sequence). CDR3 residues: CSVGHGAGFYNEQFF. CDR3 sequence (DNA): TGCAGTGTGGGCCACGGGGCGGGCTTTTACAATGAGCAGTTCTTC.